This T cell receptor beta chain is drawn from a study of identical twins. Template switching (which added a universal primer site) was used, and cDNA carried unique molecular identifiers. One entry per CDR3 protein, called by TCRdb with MiXCR from the 5' RACE reads. The sample carries some 240,000 distinct CDR3 sequences, about 10% recorded once. Germline CDR1 is LNHNV and CDR2 is YYDKDF (reference sequence). The CDR3 loop spans 15 amino acids. Trimming removed 0 bases from V and 7 bases from J, with 15 bases in between. The chain employs TRBV15 and TRBJ1-2; D unresolved. Sequencing was performed on memory T cells sorted from blood. The receptor comes from a man in his fifties or sixties in good health. CDR3 residues: CATSRDAGWSGGYTF. CDR3 DNA: TGTGCCACCAGCAGAGATGCGGGGTGGTCGGGTGGCTACACCTTC.